This section outlines one TCR beta chain sequence together with its context. The table lists this clonotype with a few counts. Its antigen remains undetermined. There are no base qualities to consult, and no much larger clone falls within one base. This specimen belongs to a study of T cells of healthy individuals (dated by TCRdb to between 2017 and 2018). Library preparation employed 5' RACE. Sequencing was performed on an Illumina MiSeq. Using fastp trimming at Q25 and MiXCR clonotype assembly, TCRdb reanalyzed the public sequencing data and kept in-frame beta chains. Every distinct CDR3 protein forms one entry, paired with its most common genes and DNA. The sample profile shows 53,000 or so distinct CDR3 sequences; approximately 15% of them were found once. The ten largest clones capture about 16% of the sample. The CDR3 spans 14 residues, from the cysteine through the phenylalanine. Only the CDR3 portion is preserved as DNA: 42 bases, with reading frame beginning at the first base. The germline V gene yields MDHEN for CDR1 and SYDVKM for CDR2. V and J are truncated by 5 bases and 4 bases respectively, leaving an intervening sequence of 11 bases.

The receptor was derived from a human donor in good health. This receptor chain uses TRBV28 and TRBJ1-4; no D gene can be assigned with confidence. The CDR3 sequence is CASSPVLGNEKLFF. The DNA sequence follows: TGTGCCAGCAGTCCGGTCCTGGGTAATGAAAAACTGTTTTTT. Reference TRBV28 and TRBJ1-4 genes cover what lies past the CDR3, so the full variable domain is DVKVTQSSRYLVKRTGEKVFLECVQDMDHENMFWYRQDPGLGLRLIYFSYDVKMKEKGDIPEGYSVSREKKERFSLILESASTNQTSMYLCASSPVLGNEKLFFGSGTQLSVL.